Detailed here is one TCR beta chain. Its antigen is as yet unknown. This specimen comes from a study of shared clonotypes between healthy human individuals. Study outcomes and limitations: Incomplete sequencing of sorted subsets was indicated by rarefaction despite large depth.

Clones were read by immunoSEQ multiplex PCR, and TCRdb kept only the in-frame ones, dropping some. The table has about 680,000 clones, under 95% seen once. Germline-derived CDR1 and CDR2 are ENHRY and SYGVKD. V was clipped by 6 bases and J by 3 bases, with 9 bases between them. This CDR3 region has 12 residues. Naive CD8 cells lacked CD45RO, underwent positive selection for CCR7 and left out terminally differentiated effector memory CD45RA+ cells. The sequencing input was naive CD8+ T cells sorted from blood. The receptor's source is a man aged 30 to 39 in good health. The V call is TRBV10-3, the J call TRBJ2-7; D uncertain. The CDR3 DNA reads as TGTGCCATCAGCCACGCCAACTACGAGCAGTACTTC. Protein sequence: CAISHANYEQYF.